The rows below give T cell receptor beta chains drawn from one sample of a study of CD8 T cells in Susac syndrome. TCRdb reprocessed the immunoSEQ multiplex PCR reads with MiXCR, giving one entry per CDR3 protein. The data show 100,000 or so distinct CDR3 sequences, around 93% seen once. Sequences were obtained from CD8+ T cells from PBMCs. The source of these receptors is a human donor in good health. Each CDR3 is given with its conserved first and last residue. A D gene is named only where the DNA matches it firmly. Size is stated for part of the rows, as once, few or many counts, or as a class when the clone is expanded.

v_gene,d_gene,j_gene,abundance,CDR3aa,CDR3nt
TRBV20-1,TRBD1,TRBJ2-5,NA,CSAREGGGETQYF,TGCAGTGCTAGAGAAGGGGGCGGGGAGACCCAGTACTTC
TRBV30,NA,TRBJ2-5,NA,CAWSVIVGRGIETQYF,TGTGCCTGGAGTGTAATCGTTGGCAGGGGCATAGAGACCCAGTACTTC
TRBV20-1,NA,TRBJ2-1,NA,CSARDWRAGAIYNEQFF,TGCAGTGCTAGAGATTGGAGGGCAGGGGCTATTTACAATGAGCAGTTCTTC
TRBV25-1,NA,TRBJ2-7,once,CASSEEGLWQYF,TGTGCCAGCAGTGAGGAGGGCCTTTGGCAGTACTTC
TRBV2,NA,TRBJ2-4,NA,CASSTSGNENIQYF,TGTGCCAGCAGTACCTCGGGGAACGAAAACATTCAGTACTTC
TRBV3-1,TRBD1,TRBJ1-2,NA,CASSRKQGEGGYTF,TGTGCCAGCAGCCGGAAACAGGGGGAGGGTGGCTACACCTTC
TRBV27,NA,TRBJ2-7,once,CASSSWSAGADEQYF,TGTGCCAGCAGTTCCTGGAGTGCGGGGGCCGACGAGCAGTACTTC
TRBV7-2,NA,TRBJ2-4,NA,CASSLSELAKNIQYF,TGTGCCAGCAGCTTATCCGAGCTAGCCAAAAACATTCAGTACTTC
TRBV10-2,TRBD1,TRBJ1-5,NA,CASSGSRGREGNQPQHF,TGCGCCAGCAGTGGCTCAAGGGGGCGCGAGGGCAATCAGCCCCAGCATTTT
TRBV21-1,NA,TRBJ2-3,NA,CASSIFRDTQYF,TGTGCCAGCAGCATATTTAGAGATACGCAGTATTTT